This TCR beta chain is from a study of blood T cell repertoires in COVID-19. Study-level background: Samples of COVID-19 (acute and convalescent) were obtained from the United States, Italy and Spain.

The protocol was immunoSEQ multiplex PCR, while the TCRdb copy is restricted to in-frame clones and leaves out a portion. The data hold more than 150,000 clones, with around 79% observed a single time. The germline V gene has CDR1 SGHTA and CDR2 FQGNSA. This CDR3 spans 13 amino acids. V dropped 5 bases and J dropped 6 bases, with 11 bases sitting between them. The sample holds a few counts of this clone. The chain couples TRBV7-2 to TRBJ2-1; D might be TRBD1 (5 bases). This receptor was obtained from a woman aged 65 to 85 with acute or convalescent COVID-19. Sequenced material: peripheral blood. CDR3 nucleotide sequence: TGTGCCAGCAGCAAATCTAGGGGCAATGAGCAGTTCTTC. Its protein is CASSKSRGNEQFF.